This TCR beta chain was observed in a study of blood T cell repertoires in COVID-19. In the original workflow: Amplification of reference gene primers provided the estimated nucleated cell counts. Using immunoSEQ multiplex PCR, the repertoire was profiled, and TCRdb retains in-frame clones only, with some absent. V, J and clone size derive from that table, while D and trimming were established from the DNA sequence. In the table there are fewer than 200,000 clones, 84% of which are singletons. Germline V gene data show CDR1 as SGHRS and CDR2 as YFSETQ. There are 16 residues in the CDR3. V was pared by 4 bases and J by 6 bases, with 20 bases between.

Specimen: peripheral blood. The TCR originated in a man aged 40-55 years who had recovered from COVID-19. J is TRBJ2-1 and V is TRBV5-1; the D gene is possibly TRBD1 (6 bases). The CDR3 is CASSPDRSSSGNEQFF. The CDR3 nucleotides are TGCGCCAGCAGCCCCGACAGGTCATCGTCAGGCAATGAGCAGTTCTTC.